This T cell receptor (beta chain) was observed in a study of blood T cell repertoires in COVID-19. The data were produced by immunoSEQ multiplex PCR, yet TCRdb's version contains in-frame clones alone and is incomplete. Found here are around 260,000 clones, approximately 91% of them singletons; the top ten hold roughly 2.3%. The germline V gene encodes CDR1 LGHDT and CDR2 YNNKEL (reference sequence). V was clipped by 1 base and J by 0 bases, with 10 bases between them. The CDR3 is made up of 15 amino acids. This receptor was taken from a woman aged 25 to 39 with COVID-19, enrolled during active disease. Sequencing input: peripheral blood. The chain combines TRBV3-1 (or the pseudogene TRBV3-2) with TRBJ2-7; a weak D match, TRBD1 (5 bases). The CDR3 DNA follows: TGTGCCAGCAGCCAAGTGTGGGGCGCCTCCTACGAGCAGTACTTC. This gives the protein CASSQVWGASYEQYF.